This T cell receptor (beta chain) is drawn from a study of cytomegalovirus exposure and HLA in healthy donors. Looking at the study overall: Out of about 360 genotyped donors, about 76% belonged to the Caucasian-associated ancestry cluster. General observations from the study: Among TCR beta chains of equal frequency, HLA-associated ones were more clonally expanded in a later analysis. Using a false discovery rate of 0.05, a later analysis showed that 15,000 to 20,000 TCR beta sequences were associated with HLA alleles. Earlier analysis found most TCR beta V segments productive about 87% or about 30% of the time.

Details on this clone: Its cognate antigen is unknown.

Primers included in the PCR were 60 Vbeta and 13 Jbeta primers. Produced via immunoSEQ multiplex PCR; TCRdb's table is partial and in-frame only. This table holds fewer than 250,000 clones, roughly three quarters found once. Specimen: PBMCs. The receptor was isolated from a male donor in good health and CMV-seropositive.

The DNA for the CDR3 is TGCGCCAGCAGAATGACTCACCGGGGGGAAAAACTGTTTTTT. Encoded protein: CASRMTHRGEKLFF. The chain employs TRBV5-1 and TRBJ1-4; perhaps TRBD1 as D (5 bases). This CDR3 is built from 14 residues. Germline V gives CDR1 SGHRS, CDR2 YFSETQ. V was cut by 5 bases and J by 8 bases, with 16 bases left in between.